Each of the 16 T cell receptor beta chains below was sequenced from the same sample in a study of Ad26.COV2.S vaccination and SARS-CoV-2 variants. Clones were read by immunoSEQ multiplex PCR, and TCRdb kept only the in-frame ones, dropping some. The sample gives hundreds of thousands of clones, 89% of which show up once; about 2.7% is in the top ten. Treatment indicated: some 19 received Ad26.COV2.S at low or high dose, single or two shots; 5 received placebo; per-sample allocation not given. Samples were taken on day 63 after the first vaccine or placebo injection. This specimen consisted of peripheral blood, obtained in a trial of Ad26.COV2.S vaccine versus placebo. The origin of the receptors is a person aged 18-60 years who received the Ad26.COV2.S COVID-19 vaccine or a placebo.

The chain recombines TRBV28 with TRBJ2-6; D call uncertain. CDR3 size: 17 residues. Germline CDR1 and CDR2: MDHEN and SYDVKM. Deletions cut 2 bases from V and 0 bases from J, with 11 bases between. CDR3 region: CASSLRRPYSGANVLTF. CDR3 bases: TGTGCCAGCAGTTTAAGGCGACCTTACTCTGGGGCCAACGTCCTGACTTTC.

The rearrangement links TRBV24-1 to TRBJ2-3, with 7 nucleotides matching TRBD2. CDR3 length equals 19 residues. V gave up 4 bases and J gave up 4 bases; unmatched junction bases: 19. Germline CDR1 KGHDR, CDR2 SFDVKD. In DNA form, the CDR3 reads TGTGCCACCAGTGACTCCTACTTAGTTGGACTAGGATCCCCAGATACGCAGTATTTT. Amino acid sequence: CATSDSYLVGLGSPDTQYF.

The rearrangement links TRBV13 to TRBJ1-5; D remains unclear. Trimming stripped 5 bases from V and 2 bases from J, with 10 bases between. Germline V CDR1 and CDR2: PRHDT, FYEKMQ (reference sequence). This CDR3 spans 14 amino acids. The CDR3 sequence is CASSLGRGNQPQHF. For the CDR3, the DNA is TGTGCCAGCAGCCTCGGGAGAGGCAATCAGCCCCAGCATTTT.

This chain connects TRBV3-1 (or the pseudogene TRBV3-2) to TRBJ1-3, with D tentatively TRBD1 (6 bases). CDR3 length equals 17 residues. Germline CDR1 is LGHDT and CDR2 is YNNKEL (reference sequence). Trimming removed 4 bases from V and 4 bases from J, with 20 bases in between. CDR3 sequence reads: CASSLFTGSKDGNTIYF. In DNA form, the CDR3 reads TGTGCCAGCAGCCTCTTTACAGGGTCAAAGGACGGAAACACCATATATTTT.

CDR3 sequence (DNA): TGCGCCAGCAGCTTGTTGCCTAACTCCTACAATGAGCAGTTCTTC. It is translated as CASSLLPNSYNEQFF. V usage is TRBV5-1 and J usage is TRBJ2-1; D is undetermined. The germline gives CDR1 SGHRS, CDR2 YFSETQ. The CDR3 runs to 15 residues. V gave up 1 base and J gave up 0 bases, with 8 bases separating them. The whole variable domain, remainder taken from reference TRBV5-1 and TRBJ2-1, is KAGVTQTPRYLIKTRGQQVTLSCSPISGHRSVSWYQQTPGQGLQFLFEYFSETQRNKGNFPGRFSGRQFSNSRSEMNVSTLELGDSALYLCASSLLPNSYNEQFFGPGTRLTVL.

The sample holds a few counts of this clone. The chain combines TRBV7-2 with TRBJ2-7; 10 bases line up with TRBD1. Trimming removed 0 bases from V and 4 bases from J; junction bases left unmatched: 3. The CDR3 is 15 residues long. CDR1 and CDR2 (germline): SGHTA, FQGNSA. This chain's CDR3 is CASSLAGGQGYEQYF. In DNA form, the CDR3 reads TGTGCCAGCAGCTTAGCGGGGGGACAGGGGTACGAGCAGTACTTC. The entire variable domain, with the rest obtained from reference TRBV7-2 and TRBJ2-7, is as follows: GAGVSQSPSNKVTEKGKDVELRCDPISGHTALYWYRQSLGQGLEFLIYFQGNSAPDKSGLPSDRFSAERTGGSVSTLTIQRTQQEDSAVYLCASSLAGGQGYEQYFGPGTRLTVT.

This chain connects TRBV2 to TRBJ1-2; D is ambiguous. The CDR3 extends over 13 amino acids. The germline CDR1 and CDR2 sequences are SNHLY and FYNNEI. Trimming pared 8 bases from V and 4 bases from J, leaving 14 bases between. The DNA of the CDR3 is TGTGCCAGCTCCGCGACACTTACCTATGGCTACACCTTC. This gives the protein CASSATLTYGYTF.

This sequence joins TRBV2 and TRBJ1-5; 9 bases match TRBD1. CDR1 is SNHLY, CDR2 FYNNEI, per germline. The V and J ends lost 2 bases and 8 bases, in that order; junction bases with no gene match: 4. This CDR3 is built from 14 residues. The CDR3 nucleotides are TGTGCCAGCAGTGAATTGGGACAGGGAAAGCCCCAGCATTTT. Protein: CASSELGQGKPQHF.

The chain carries TRBV9 and TRBJ2-1, with D unresolved. Per the germline V gene, CDR1 is SGDLS and CDR2 is YYNGEE. This CDR3 contains 15 residues. V dropped 0 bases and J dropped 3 bases, with 10 bases sitting between them. This CDR3 reads CASSVEPEDYNEQFF. CDR3 nucleotide sequence: TGTGCCAGCAGCGTAGAGCCTGAGGACTACAATGAGCAGTTCTTC.

The chain has TRBV29-1 and TRBJ2-1; 7 bases align to TRBD2. V was clipped by 5 bases and J by 6 bases; unmatched bases: 7. The germline gives CDR1 SQVTM, CDR2 ANQGSEA. CDR3 length: 13 residues. CDR3 in amino acids: CSVRGLAVNEQFF. For the CDR3, the DNA is TGCAGCGTTCGTGGTCTAGCGGTCAATGAGCAGTTCTTC.

The chain has TRBV5-1 and TRBJ2-5; the D is unclear. CDR1 and CDR2 (germline): SGHRS, YFSETQ. Trimming stripped 7 bases from V and 2 bases from J, with 9 bases between. The CDR3 extends over 12 amino acids. The CDR3 here is CASGWQQETQYF. The CDR3 nucleotides read TGCGCCAGCGGATGGCAACAAGAGACCCAGTACTTC.

The chain carries TRBV12-3 or TRBV12-4 and TRBJ1-5, with D hard to call. The V gene lost 5 bases and the J gene lost 0 bases, with 5 bases spanning the gap. This CDR3 region has 13 residues. The CDR3 sequence: CASSTYSNQPQHF. CDR3 nucleotide sequence: TGTGCCAGCAGTACCTATAGCAATCAGCCCCAGCATTTT.

The J gene is TRBJ1-5, the V gene TRBV6-5; TRBD1 matches at 7 bases. Germline V gene sequence: CDR1 MNHEY, CDR2 SVGAGI. Germline trimming cut 6 bases from V and 5 bases from J; bases unmatched to any gene: 10. CDR3 length: 15 residues. CDR3 coding DNA: TGTGCCAGCAGACAAGACAGGGAATCGGATCAGCCCCAGCATTTT. Translation gives CASRQDRESDQPQHF.

As DNA, the CDR3 is TGCGCCAGCAGCACGGGGTACACCGGGGAGCTGTTTTTT. Translated: CASSTGYTGELFF. The chain links TRBV5-1 to TRBJ2-2, with a weak D call TRBD2 (5 bases). Germline CDR1 SGHRS, CDR2 YFSETQ. V dropped 4 bases and J dropped 3 bases, with 7 bases sitting between them. CDR3 length equals 13 residues.

This clone is a singleton in its sample. The chain uses TRBV19 and TRBJ2-2; no definite D call. Germline loops: CDR1 LNHDA, CDR2 SQIVND (reference sequence). CDR3 length: 14 residues. Trimming stripped 3 bases from V and 5 bases from J, with 10 bases between. The CDR3 nucleotides are TGTGCCAGTAGTATTGGCGGTCTAACCGGGGAGCTGTTTTTT. It yields the protein CASSIGGLTGELFF.

The V gene is TRBV15, the J gene TRBJ2-2; D perhaps matches TRBD2 (7 bases). The CDR3 is 16 residues long. Trimming stripped 1 base from V and 1 base from J, with 10 bases between. The germline gives CDR1 LNHNV, CDR2 YYDKDF (reference sequence). The CDR3 loop reads CATSRVGGLNTGELFF. CDR3 nucleotide sequence: TGTGCCACCAGCAGAGTGGGGGGGCTGAACACCGGGGAGCTGTTTTTT.